This TCR beta chain was recovered during a study of blood T cell repertoires in COVID-19. Whole-study context: Acute and convalescent COVID-19 samples came from the United States, Italy and Spain. Sources were T cells, B-cell-depleted T cells, or PBMCs; the material itself was cDNA or gDNA.

Original data processing: Counts of nucleated cells, estimated from reference gene primer amplification, were obtained. Here immunoSEQ multiplex PCR was the method, and the copy in TCRdb shows in-frame clones only, minus some. V and J calls and clone size are given by that table; D and trimming were obtained from the DNA. The sample contains about 120,000 clones, approximately 82% of which appear only once. Deletions cut 0 bases from V and 4 bases from J, with 12 bases between. This CDR3 contains 14 residues. Germline V lookup: CDR1 GTSNPN, CDR2 SVGIG (reference sequence). The V gene is TRBV30, the J gene TRBJ1-1; possibly TRBD1 for D (6 bases). Source material: peripheral blood. This sequence originates from an older man with active or convalescent COVID-19. The CDR3: CAWSVLGGGTEAFF. In DNA form, the CDR3 reads TGTGCCTGGAGTGTACTTGGGGGCGGCACTGAAGCTTTCTTT. Filled out from reference TRBV30 and TRBJ1-1, the complete variable domain reads SQTIHQWPATLVQPVGSPLSLECTVEGTSNPNLYWYRQAAGRGLQLLFYSVGIGQISSEVPQNLSASRPQDRQFILSSKKLLLSDSGFYLCAWSVLGGGTEAFFGQGTRLTVV.